The 2 T cell receptor beta chains presented below share a single source sample, sequenced in a study of identical twins. MiXCR, run by TCRdb on the 5' RACE reads, gives a single entry per CDR3 protein. This sample yields 1.5 million to 2 million distinct CDR3 sequences, of which about 32% are seen a single time; 0.27% belongs to the top ten. Sequencing used cord blood. The receptors originated from a newborn girl in good health.

This clonotype showed up just a few times. V usage is TRBV25-1 and J usage is TRBJ2-1; D gene unclear. The CDR3 covers 15 residues. Per germline, CDR1 MGHDK and CDR2 SYGVNS. Between the trimmed V and J ends, which lost 1 base and 0 bases, there was a span of 7 bases. CDR3 sequence: CASSEFGSSYNEQFF. CDR3 coding DNA: TGTGCCAGCAGTGAATTCGGTAGCTCCTACAATGAGCAGTTCTTC.

The J gene is TRBJ2-1, the V gene TRBV10-3; possibly TRBD2 for D (6 bases). The length of the CDR3 is 15 residues. V lost 3 bases and J lost 4, with 13 bases in between. Germline V CDR1 and CDR2: ENHRY, SYGVKD. The CDR3 bases are TGTGCCATCAGTGATGGAGGGATAAGATACAATGAGCAGTTCTTC. The encoded protein is CAISDGGIRYNEQFF.